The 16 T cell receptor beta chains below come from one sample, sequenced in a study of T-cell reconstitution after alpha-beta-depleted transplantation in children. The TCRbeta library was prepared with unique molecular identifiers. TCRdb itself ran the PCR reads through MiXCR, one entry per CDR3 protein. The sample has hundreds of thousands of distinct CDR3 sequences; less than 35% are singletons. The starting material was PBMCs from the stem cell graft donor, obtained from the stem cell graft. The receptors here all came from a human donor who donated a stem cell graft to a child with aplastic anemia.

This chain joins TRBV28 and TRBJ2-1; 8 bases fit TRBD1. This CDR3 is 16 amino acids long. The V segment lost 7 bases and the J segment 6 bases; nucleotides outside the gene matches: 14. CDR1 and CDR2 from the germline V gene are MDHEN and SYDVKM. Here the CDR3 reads CASTVPGQGRSNEQFF. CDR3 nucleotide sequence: TGTGCCAGCACCGTTCCTGGACAGGGTCGCTCCAATGAGCAGTTCTTC.

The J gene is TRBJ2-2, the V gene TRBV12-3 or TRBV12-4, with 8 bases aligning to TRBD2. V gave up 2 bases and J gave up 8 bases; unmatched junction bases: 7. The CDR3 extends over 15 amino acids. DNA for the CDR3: TGTGCCAGCAGTTTAACGGGAGGGCCGACGGGGGAGCTGTTTTTT. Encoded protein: CASSLTGGPTGELFF.

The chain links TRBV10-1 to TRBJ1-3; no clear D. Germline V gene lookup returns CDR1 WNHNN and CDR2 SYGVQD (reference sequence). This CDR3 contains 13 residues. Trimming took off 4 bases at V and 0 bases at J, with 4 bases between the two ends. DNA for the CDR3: TGCGCCAGCAGTGTAACCTCTGGAAACACCATATATTTT. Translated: CASSVTSGNTIYF.

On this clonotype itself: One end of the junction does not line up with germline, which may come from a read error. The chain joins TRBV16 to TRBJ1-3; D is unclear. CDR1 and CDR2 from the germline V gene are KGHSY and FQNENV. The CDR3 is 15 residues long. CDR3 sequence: CTSSRDGPSGNTIYF. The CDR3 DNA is TGTACCAGCAGCCGAGACGGGCCCTCTGGAAACACCATATATTTT. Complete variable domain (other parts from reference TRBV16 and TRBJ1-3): GEEVAQTPKHLVRGEGQKAKLYCAPIKGHSYVFWYQQVLKNEFKFLISFQNENVFDETGMPKERFSAKCLPNSPCSLEIQATKLEDSAVYFCTSSRDGPSGNTIYFGEGSWLTVV.

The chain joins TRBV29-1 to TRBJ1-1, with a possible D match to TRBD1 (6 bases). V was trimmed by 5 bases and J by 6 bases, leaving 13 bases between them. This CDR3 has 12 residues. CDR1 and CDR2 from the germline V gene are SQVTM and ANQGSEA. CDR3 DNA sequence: TGCAGCGTTCCCGTGGGGGCCGCTGAAGCTTTCTTT. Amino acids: CSVPVGAAEAFF.

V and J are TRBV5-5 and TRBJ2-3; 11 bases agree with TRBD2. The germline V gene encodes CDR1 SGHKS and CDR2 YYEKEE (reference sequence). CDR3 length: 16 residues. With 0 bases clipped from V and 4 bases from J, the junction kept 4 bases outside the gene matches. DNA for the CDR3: TGTGCCAGCAGCTTGGTGCCTAGCGGGAGGCCAGATACGCAGTATTTT. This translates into CASSLVPSGRPDTQYF.

CDR3: CSVEGSSGSYPLGTQYF. The CDR3 bases are TGCAGCGTTGAAGGCTCTAGCGGGAGTTACCCCCTTGGTACGCAGTATTTT. The chain employs TRBV29-1 and TRBJ2-3, with 10 nucleotides matching TRBD2. Germline loops: CDR1 SQVTM, CDR2 ANQGSEA. The CDR3 runs 17 residues. Trimming took 1 base from V and 8 from J; bases not matched to a gene: 15.

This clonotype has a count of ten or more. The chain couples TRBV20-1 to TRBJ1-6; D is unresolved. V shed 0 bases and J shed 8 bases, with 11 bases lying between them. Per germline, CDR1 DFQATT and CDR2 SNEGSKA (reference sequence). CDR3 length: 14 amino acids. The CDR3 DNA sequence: TGCAGTGCTAGAGATCGGGGAGAAGATTCACCCCTCCACTTT. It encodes CSARDRGEDSPLHF.

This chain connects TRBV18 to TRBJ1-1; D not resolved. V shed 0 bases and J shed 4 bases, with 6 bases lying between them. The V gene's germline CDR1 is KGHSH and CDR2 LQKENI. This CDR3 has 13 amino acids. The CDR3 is CASSPPGSTEAFF. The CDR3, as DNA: TGTGCCAGCTCACCACCGGGGTCCACTGAAGCTTTCTTT.

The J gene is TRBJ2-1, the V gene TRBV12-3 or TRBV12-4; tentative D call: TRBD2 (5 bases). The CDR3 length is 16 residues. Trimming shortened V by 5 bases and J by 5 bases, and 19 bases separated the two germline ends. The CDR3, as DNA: TGTGCCAGCAGTGCCCGGGATCCCAGAATCAACAATGAGCAGTTCTTC. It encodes CASSARDPRINNEQFF.

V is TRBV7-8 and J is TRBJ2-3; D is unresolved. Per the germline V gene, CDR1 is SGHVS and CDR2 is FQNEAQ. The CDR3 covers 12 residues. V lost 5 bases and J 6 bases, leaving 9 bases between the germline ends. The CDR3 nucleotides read TGTGCCAGCAGCCGATGGCCGGATACGCAGTATTTT. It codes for CASSRWPDTQYF.

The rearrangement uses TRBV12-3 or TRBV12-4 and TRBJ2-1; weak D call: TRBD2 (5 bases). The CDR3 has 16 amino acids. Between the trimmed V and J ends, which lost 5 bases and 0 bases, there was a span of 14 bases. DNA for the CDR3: TGTGCCAGCAGTCCGCCGGACTCGAGCTCCTACAATGAGCAGTTCTTC. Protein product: CASSPPDSSSYNEQFF.

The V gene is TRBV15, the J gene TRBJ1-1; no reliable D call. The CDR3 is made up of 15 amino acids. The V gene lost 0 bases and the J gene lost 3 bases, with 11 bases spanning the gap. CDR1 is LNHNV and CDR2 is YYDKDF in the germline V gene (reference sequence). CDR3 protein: CATSRDSAKDTEAFF. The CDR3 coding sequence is TGTGCCACCAGCAGAGATAGCGCTAAGGACACTGAAGCTTTCTTT.

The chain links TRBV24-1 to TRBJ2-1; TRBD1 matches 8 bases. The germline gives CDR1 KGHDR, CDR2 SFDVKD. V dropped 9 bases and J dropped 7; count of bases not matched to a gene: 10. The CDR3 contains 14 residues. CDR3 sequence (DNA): TGTGCCACCGGAACCTGGACAGGGAGGAATGAGCAGTTCTTC. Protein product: CATGTWTGRNEQFF.

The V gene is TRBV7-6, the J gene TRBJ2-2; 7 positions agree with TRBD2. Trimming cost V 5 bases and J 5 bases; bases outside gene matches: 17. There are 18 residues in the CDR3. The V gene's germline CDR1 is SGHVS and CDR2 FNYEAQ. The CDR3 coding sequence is TGTGCCAGCAGCCCACTAGGACTAGAAGCGATAAGGACCGGGGAGCTGTTTTTT. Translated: CASSPLGLEAIRTGELFF. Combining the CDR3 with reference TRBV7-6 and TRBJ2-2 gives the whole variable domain GAGVSQSPRYKVTKRGQDVALRCDPISGHVSLYWYRQALGQGPEFLTYFNYEAQQDKSGLPNDRFSAERPEGSISTLTIQRTEQRDSAMYRCASSPLGLEAIRTGELFFGEGSRLTVL.

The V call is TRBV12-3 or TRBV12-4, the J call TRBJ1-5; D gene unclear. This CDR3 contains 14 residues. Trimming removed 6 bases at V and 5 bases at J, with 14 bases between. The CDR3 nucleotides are TGTGCCAGCAGCGCAATAGGGCCCCATCAGCCCCAGCATTTT. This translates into CASSAIGPHQPQHF.